The 7 T cell receptor beta chains below come from one sample, sequenced in a study of blood T cell repertoires in COVID-19. The protocol was immunoSEQ multiplex PCR, while the TCRdb copy is restricted to in-frame clones and leaves out a portion. This table holds tens of thousands of clones, almost 85% found once. Sequencing used peripheral blood. Receptors originate from a human donor in a cohort sampled during active COVID-19.

J is TRBJ1-6 and V is TRBV18; D remains ambiguous. This CDR3 spans 14 amino acids. CDR1 and CDR2 from the germline V gene are KGHSH and LQKENI. Trimming stripped 0 bases from V and 8 bases from J, with 8 bases between. CDR3: CASSPPGWDSPLHF. The CDR3 DNA sequence: TGTGCCAGCTCACCACCCGGGTGGGATTCACCCCTCCACTTT.

This sequence joins TRBV18 and TRBJ1-3; 7 nucleotides align to TRBD1. The germline V gene has CDR1 KGHSH and CDR2 LQKENI. V was pared by 2 bases and J by 1 base, with 8 bases of the junction left unmatched. This CDR3 region has 17 residues. The CDR3: CASSPTGQAHSGNTIYF. In nucleotides, the CDR3 is TGTGCCAGCTCACCAACCGGACAGGCTCATTCTGGAAACACCATATATTTT.

V is TRBV6-5 and J is TRBJ1-6; D is possibly TRBD1 (5 bases). The ends were cut back, 7 bases at V and 10 bases at J, with 17 bases in the middle. This CDR3 is built from 14 residues. Germline lookup yields CDR1 MNHEY and CDR2 SVGAGI. The CDR3 region is CASTRGGTGSPLHF. The CDR3 DNA is TGTGCCAGCACTAGAGGAGGGACGGGATCACCCCTCCACTTT.

The chain links TRBV19 to TRBJ2-2; D not certain. V was shortened by 5 bases and J by 6 bases, with 16 bases between the two germline ends. This CDR3 comprises 15 residues. Germline V gene lookup returns CDR1 LNHDA and CDR2 SQIVND (reference sequence). This CDR3 reads CASSPAARVAGELFF. The CDR3 region has the DNA TGTGCCAGTAGTCCCGCGGCTAGAGTTGCCGGGGAGCTGTTTTTT.

The J gene is TRBJ1-5, the V gene TRBV28, with unresolved D. Between the trimmed V and J ends, which lost 2 bases and 4 bases, there was a span of 6 bases. The CDR3 covers 13 residues. Per germline, CDR1 MDHEN and CDR2 SYDVKM. The CDR3 here is CASSLTGNQPQHF. CDR3 in DNA: TGTGCCAGCAGTTTAACGGGAAATCAGCCCCAGCATTTT.

The rearrangement uses TRBV9 and TRBJ2-5; 7 nucleotides match TRBD2. The V gene's germline CDR1 is SGDLS and CDR2 YYNGEE. The CDR3 is made up of 15 amino acids. V lost 4 bases, J lost 0 bases, and 6 bases stayed unmatched. CDR3 sequence reads: CASSPLGGYQETQYF. CDR3 nucleotides: TGTGCCAGCAGCCCCCTGGGGGGGTACCAAGAGACCCAGTACTTC.

The chain carries TRBV11-2 and TRBJ1-6; D is ambiguous. V dropped 1 base and J dropped 3 bases, with 13 bases sitting between them. Germline CDR1 and CDR2: SGHAT and FQNNGV. The CDR3 contains 17 residues. The CDR3 DNA follows: TGTGCCAGCAGCTTAGTTACGGGGTACCGCTATAATTCACCCCTCCACTTT. Protein sequence: CASSLVTGYRYNSPLHF.